These 20 T cell receptor beta chains came from one sample sequenced in a study of resident and recirculating memory T cells in vitiligo. Repertoires were generated with immunoSEQ multiplex PCR, while TCRdb's copy carries only in-frame clones and drops some. The table shows 75,000 to 95,000 clones, with about 91% occurring only once. Sequencing was carried out using blood. These receptors came from a male donor with vitiligo.

The CDR3 sequence is CASSESNEAGCSYNEQFF. The CDR3 nucleotides read TGCGCCAGCAGTGAGTCGAATGAGGCGGGTTGCTCCTACAATGAGCAGTTCTTC. The V gene is TRBV10-1, the J gene TRBJ2-1, with D perhaps TRBD2 (5 bases). Between the trimmed V and J ends, which lost 0 bases and 0 bases, there was a span of 15 bases. Per germline, CDR1 WNHNN and CDR2 SYGVQD (reference sequence). The CDR3 runs 18 residues.

This clone was recorded only once. The chain is built from TRBV7-9 and TRBJ1-2; 9 bases are a match to TRBD1. Germline assignment: CDR1 SEHNR and CDR2 FQNEAQ (reference sequence). The CDR3 covers 17 residues. J lost 6 bases, V lost 4 bases, and 15 bases had no gene match. CDR3 coding DNA: TGTGCCAGCAGCTCCACAAGGACAGGGGTAGTCGCTGATGGCTACACCTTC. It encodes CASSSTRTGVVADGYTF.

The V and J genes are TRBV11-1 and TRBJ1-6, with a weak D call TRBD1 (5 bases). Trimming took 5 bases from V and 7 from J, leaving 12 bases between them. The CDR3 sequence is 14 residues long. CDR1 and CDR2 from the germline V gene are SGHAT and FQDESV (reference sequence). The CDR3 DNA reads TGTGCCAGCAGCCCCCAGGGTTGGAATTCACCCCTCCACTTT. Translation gives CASSPQGWNSPLHF.

J is TRBJ1-2 and V is TRBV28; 7 nucleotides align to TRBD1. Germline V gene data show CDR1 as MDHEN and CDR2 as SYDVKM. This CDR3 is 13 amino acids long. Trimming took 7 bases from V and 6 from J; bases not matched to a gene: 8. In nucleotides, the CDR3 is TGTGCCAGCAAAATACAGGGGCGGCATGGCTACACCTTC. As protein: CASKIQGRHGYTF.

The chain combines TRBV6-5 with TRBJ2-7, with 8 bases that match TRBD2. V shed 1 base and J 4 bases; nucleotides not matched to a gene: 9. The CDR3 sequence is 16 residues long. CDR1 and CDR2 from the germline V gene are MNHEY and SVGAGI. The CDR3 DNA follows: TGTGCCAGCAGTTACTTCGGCCATGCGGGAGGTTACGAGCAGTACTTC. Protein sequence: CASSYFGHAGGYEQYF.

Points on this clone: The sample carries other DNA sequences with the same CDR3. The chain couples TRBV18 to TRBJ2-7; D remains ambiguous. Looked up from germline, CDR1 is KGHSH and CDR2 is LQKENI. The length of the CDR3 is 13 residues. V shed 3 bases and J shed 1 base, with 7 bases lying between them. CDR3 amino acids: CASSPGTSYEQYF. DNA of the CDR3: TGTGCCAGCTCACCTGGCACATCCTACGAGCAGTACTTC.

This rearrangement joins TRBV28 to TRBJ2-5; TRBD2 matches at 7 bases. Germline V gives CDR1 MDHEN, CDR2 SYDVKM. This CDR3 has 14 amino acids. Unmatched junction bases numbered 8, after V lost 6 bases and J lost 4 bases. The CDR3 DNA is TGTGCCAGCAGAGATCGACTAGCAGCAGAGACCCAGTACTTC. Its protein is CASRDRLAAETQYF.

The J gene is TRBJ2-5, the V gene TRBV5-1; 7 bases are shared with TRBD1. This CDR3 spans 16 amino acids. V lost 2 bases, J lost 0 bases, and 7 bases stayed unmatched. The germline CDR1 and CDR2 sequences are SGHRS and YFSETQ. CDR3 in DNA: TGCGCCAGCAGCTTAGCACCAGGACAGGACCAAGAGACCCAGTACTTC. Translating it yields CASSLAPGQDQETQYF.

The V and J genes are TRBV29-1 and TRBJ1-5; 7 positions agree with TRBD1. Looked up from germline, CDR1 is SQVTM and CDR2 is ANQGSEA. This CDR3 region has 17 residues. V lost 0 bases to trimming and J lost 2 bases; unmatched junction nucleotides: 10. The CDR3 reads CSVEDRDRVSGNQPQHF. CDR3 nucleotide sequence: TGCAGCGTTGAAGATCGCGACAGGGTATCCGGCAATCAGCCCCAGCATTTT.

The chain uses TRBV28 and TRBJ2-1; 16 nucleotides agree with TRBD2. V dropped 6 bases and J dropped 4; count of bases not matched to a gene: 9. The CDR3 spans 18 residues. In germline, CDR1 is MDHEN, CDR2 SYDVKM. CDR3 sequence: CASSPGLAGGLGYNEQFF. The DNA of the CDR3 is TGTGCCAGCAGCCCGGGACTAGCGGGAGGGTTGGGGTACAATGAGCAGTTCTTC.

The rearrangement uses TRBV27 and TRBJ2-6, with TRBD2 matching 9 bases. Germline V gene data show CDR1 as MNHEY and CDR2 as SMNVEV (reference sequence). Trimming took 5 bases from V and 1 from J; bases not matched to a gene: 9. This CDR3 contains 18 residues. The chain's CDR3 is CASSPRVSGRSGANVLTF. In DNA, the CDR3 is TGTGCCAGCAGTCCCAGGGTAAGCGGGAGGTCTGGGGCCAACGTCCTGACTTTC. The full variable domain, with the rest looked up from reference TRBV27 and TRBJ2-6, is EAQVTQNPRYLITVTGKKLTVTCSQNMNHEYMSWYRQDPGLGLRQIYYSMNVEVTDKGDVPEGYKVSRKEKRNFPLILESPSPNQTSLYFCASSPRVSGRSGANVLTFGAGSRLTVL.

The rearrangement links TRBV4-2 to TRBJ1-4, with TRBD1 matching over 7 bases. The germline V gene has CDR1 LGHNA and CDR2 YNFKEQ. CDR3 size: 19 residues. V lost 3 bases, J lost 4 bases, and 17 bases stayed unmatched. CDR3 sequence reads: CASSQVPPTGTGLNEKLFF. The CDR3 region has the DNA TGTGCCAGCAGCCAGGTCCCTCCGACAGGGACGGGGCTTAATGAAAAACTGTTTTTT.

The V call is TRBV25-1, the J call TRBJ1-3; TRBD1 matches 7 bases. This CDR3 comprises 12 residues. Germline CDR1 reads MGHDK; CDR2 reads SYGVNS. V dropped 8 bases and J dropped 9; count of bases not matched to a gene: 7. CDR3 in amino acids: CASGDSLGTIYF. CDR3 nucleotides: TGTGCCAGCGGGGACAGTCTTGGCACCATATATTTT. Filled out from reference TRBV25-1 and TRBJ1-3, the complete variable domain reads EADIYQTPRYLVIGTGKKITLECSQTMGHDKMYWYQQDPGMELHLIHYSYGVNSTEKGDLSSESTVSRIRTEHFPLTLESARPSHTSQYLCASGDSLGTIYFGEGSWLTVV.

This chain uses TRBV5-6 with TRBJ1-2; D remains ambiguous. V was pared by 7 bases and J by 7 bases, with 8 bases between. In germline, CDR1 is SGHDT, CDR2 YYEEEE. The CDR3 runs to 10 residues. The CDR3 reads CASPRGGYTF. CDR3 DNA sequence: TGTGCCAGCCCCCGGGGTGGCTACACCTTC.

This chain links TRBV15 with TRBJ2-1, with TRBD2 matching over 8 bases. With 0 bases clipped from V and 8 bases from J, the junction kept 6 bases outside the gene matches. This CDR3 contains 15 residues. Germline CDR1 and CDR2: LNHNV and YYDKDF (reference sequence). CDR3 bases: TGTGCCACCAGCAGAGATGCGACTAGCGCAGATGAGCAGTTCTTC. Translating gives CATSRDATSADEQFF.

The chain couples TRBV7-6 to TRBJ1-2; 9 bases are shared with TRBD1. Unmatched junction bases numbered 2, after V lost 5 bases and J lost 4 bases. The CDR3 runs to 13 residues. Germline-derived CDR1 and CDR2 are SGHVS and FNYEAQ. CDR3 loop: CASSQTGGYGYTF. CDR3 sequence (DNA): TGTGCCAGCAGCCAGACAGGGGGCTATGGCTACACCTTC.

The chain uses TRBV6-6 and TRBJ1-5; D is undetermined. The CDR3 extends over 13 amino acids. V lost 4 bases and J 5 bases, leaving 9 bases between the germline ends. CDR1 is MNHNY, CDR2 SVGAGI, per germline (reference sequence). CDR3 in amino acids: CASSFGSYQPQHF. CDR3 sequence (DNA): TGTGCCAGCAGTTTCGGGTCTTATCAGCCCCAGCATTTT.

CDR3 residues: CASTEPRGASYGYTF. DNA for the CDR3: TGTGCCAGCACCGAACCCAGGGGGGCCTCCTATGGCTACACCTTC. The V and J genes are TRBV6-4 and TRBJ1-2, with 7 bases matching TRBD1. This CDR3 is 15 amino acids long. Per germline, CDR1 MRHNA and CDR2 SNTAGT. V was clipped by 7 bases and J by 4 bases; unmatched bases: 12.

The chain couples TRBV5-4 to TRBJ1-1; TRBD1 might be the D (6 bases). The V end was cut by 3 bases, the J end by 5 bases, with 17 bases between. The CDR3 consists of 15 residues. Germline V gene data show CDR1 as SGHNT and CDR2 as YYREEE (reference sequence). The CDR3 DNA is TGTGCCAGCAGCTATCCCTCGGGGGGCAGGACTGAAGCTTTCTTT. Encoded protein: CASSYPSGGRTEAFF.

V usage is TRBV9 and J usage is TRBJ2-7; 8 bases are a match to TRBD2. After removal of 3 bases from V and 0 bases from J, the junction contained 2 bases not matched to a gene. CDR3 length: 14 residues. In germline, CDR1 is SGDLS, CDR2 YYNGEE. CDR3 sequence: CASSAGTSSYEQYF. CDR3 nucleotides: TGTGCCAGCAGCGCCGGGACTAGCTCCTACGAGCAGTACTTC.